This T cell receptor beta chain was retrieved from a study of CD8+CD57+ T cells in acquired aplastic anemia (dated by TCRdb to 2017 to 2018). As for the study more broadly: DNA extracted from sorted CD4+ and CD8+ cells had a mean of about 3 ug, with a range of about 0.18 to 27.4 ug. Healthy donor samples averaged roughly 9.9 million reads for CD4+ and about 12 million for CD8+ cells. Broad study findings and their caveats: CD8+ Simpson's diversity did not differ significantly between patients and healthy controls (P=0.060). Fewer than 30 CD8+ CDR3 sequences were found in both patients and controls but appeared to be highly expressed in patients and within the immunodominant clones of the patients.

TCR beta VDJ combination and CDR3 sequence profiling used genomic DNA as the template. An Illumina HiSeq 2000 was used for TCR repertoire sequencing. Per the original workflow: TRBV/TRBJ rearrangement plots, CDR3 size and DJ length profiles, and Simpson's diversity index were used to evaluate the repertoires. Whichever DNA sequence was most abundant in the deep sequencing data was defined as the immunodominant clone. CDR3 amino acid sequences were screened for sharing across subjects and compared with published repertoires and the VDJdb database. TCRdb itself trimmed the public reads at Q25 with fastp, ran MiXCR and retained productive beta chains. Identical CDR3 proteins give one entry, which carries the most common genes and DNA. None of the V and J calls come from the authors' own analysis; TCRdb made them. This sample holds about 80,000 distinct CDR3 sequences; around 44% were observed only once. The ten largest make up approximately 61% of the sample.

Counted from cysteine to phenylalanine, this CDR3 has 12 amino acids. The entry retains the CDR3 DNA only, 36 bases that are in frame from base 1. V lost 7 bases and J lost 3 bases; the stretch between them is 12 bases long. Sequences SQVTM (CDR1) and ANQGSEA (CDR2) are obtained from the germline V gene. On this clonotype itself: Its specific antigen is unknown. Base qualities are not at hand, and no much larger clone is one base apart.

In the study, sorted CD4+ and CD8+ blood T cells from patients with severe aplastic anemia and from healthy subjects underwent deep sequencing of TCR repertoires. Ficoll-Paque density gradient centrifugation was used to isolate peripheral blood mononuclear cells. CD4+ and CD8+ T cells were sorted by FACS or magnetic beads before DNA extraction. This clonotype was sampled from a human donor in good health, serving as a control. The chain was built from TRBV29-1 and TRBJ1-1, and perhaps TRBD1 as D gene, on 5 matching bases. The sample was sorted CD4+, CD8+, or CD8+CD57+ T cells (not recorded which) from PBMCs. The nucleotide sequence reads TGCAGCGCCCAGGGTTGGGACACTGAAGCTTTCTTT. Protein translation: CSAQGWDTEAFF.